This TCR beta chain was captured by sequencing in a study of blood T cell repertoires in COVID-19. In the study overall: T cells, B-cell-depleted T cells, or PBMCs supplied cDNA or gDNA.

Only one count was recorded for this clone. This CDR3 spans 15 amino acids. Trimming removed 0 bases from V and 4 bases from J, with 12 bases in between. The germline V gene has CDR1 LGHNA and CDR2 YSLEER. Original methodology: Using reference gene primer amplification, nucleated cell counts were estimated. Clones were sequenced by immunoSEQ multiplex PCR, and TCRdb holds only the in-frame ones, with some missing. The V and J calls and the clone size are those of that table, but D and trimming were determined from the DNA. The sample lists about 250,000 clones, about 86% occurring once. The sample consisted of peripheral blood. The rearrangement uses TRBV4-3 and TRBJ2-5; D perhaps matches TRBD2 (6 bases). This clonotype was sampled from a man aged 50-59 years with active or convalescent COVID-19. CDR3 sequence: CASSQDRGWGETQYF. The CDR3 DNA is TGCGCCAGCAGCCAAGATCGGGGGTGGGGAGAGACCCAGTACTTC.